This TCR beta chain originates from a study of tumor-infiltrating lymphocytes in localized non-small cell lung cancer. The CDR3 covers 14 residues. V dropped 2 bases and J dropped 3; count of bases not matched to a gene: 4. Germline V gene data show CDR1 as GTSNPN and CDR2 as SVGIG (reference sequence). Only a few counts were recorded for this clone. Sequenced by immunoSEQ multiplex PCR; TCRdb stores in-frame clones only, minus some. The sample holds over 10,000 clones; 74% are singletons and the top ten take roughly 13%. The sequence was collected from a human donor with non-small cell lung cancer. The chain has TRBV30 and TRBJ1-3, with TRBD1 identical over 7 bases. The specimen sequenced was uninvolved lung tissue not adjacent to the tumor. The CDR3, as DNA: TGTGCCTGGAGTTCAGGGGGTAGTGGAAACACCATATATTTT. This gives the protein CAWSSGGSGNTIYF.